The entry below describes one T cell receptor (beta chain). A sample-barcoded 5' primer and a J-beta primer mix were used in a second PCR of roughly 6 to 11 cycles. Every cDNA molecule carried a tag from a template-switch adaptor bearing 12 random nucleotides. Each CDR3 protein is one row after TCRdb ran MiXCR on the 5' RACE reads. In the table there are about 650,000 distinct CDR3 sequences, about 50% of which are singletons. The sample belongs to a study of blood T cells in healthy people across ages. Healthy Caucasian individuals from Russia aged about 6 to 90 were enrolled as donors. The draw of peripheral blood yielded ten milliliters from each donor. Each sample used at least 6.5 million PBMCs. Trimming pared 3 bases from V and 7 bases from J, leaving 12 bases between. The germline CDR1 and CDR2 sequences are DFQATT and SNEGSKA (reference sequence). The CDR3 has 12 residues.

The chain is built from TRBV20-1 and TRBJ1-2, with no clear D. The sample comprised blood. The TCR was taken from a woman over 75 in good health. The CDR3 sequence is CSASSGSAGYTF. The CDR3 DNA reads as TGCAGTGCTAGTTCCGGGTCCGCTGGCTACACCTTC.